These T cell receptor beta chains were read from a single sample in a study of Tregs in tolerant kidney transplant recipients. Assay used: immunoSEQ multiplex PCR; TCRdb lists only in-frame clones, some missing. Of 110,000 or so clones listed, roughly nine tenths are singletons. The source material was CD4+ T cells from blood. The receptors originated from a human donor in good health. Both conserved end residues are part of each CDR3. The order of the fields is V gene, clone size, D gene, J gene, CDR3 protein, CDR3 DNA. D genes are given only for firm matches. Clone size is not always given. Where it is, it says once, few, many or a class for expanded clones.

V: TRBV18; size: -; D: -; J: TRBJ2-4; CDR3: CASSPRLGSRSKNIQYF; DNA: TGTGCCAGCTCACCACGTTTGGGAAGTAGGTCCAAAAACATTCAGTACTTC
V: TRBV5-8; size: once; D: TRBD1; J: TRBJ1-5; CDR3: CASSQRGQRGNQPQHF; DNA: TGTGCCAGCAGCCAGAGGGGACAGAGGGGCAATCAGCCCCAGCATTTT
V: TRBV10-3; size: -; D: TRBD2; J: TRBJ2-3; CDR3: CAISPPSGGADTQYF; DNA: TGTGCCATCAGTCCCCCTAGCGGGGGGGCGGATACGCAGTATTTT
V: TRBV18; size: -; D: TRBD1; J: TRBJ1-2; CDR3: CASSPTGVGHGYTF; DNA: TGTGCCAGCTCACCCACAGGGGTGGGGCATGGCTACACCTTC
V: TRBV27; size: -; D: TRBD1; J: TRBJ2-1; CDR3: CASSRQGVGNNEQFF; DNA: TGTGCCAGCAGCCGACAGGGGGTGGGAAACAATGAGCAGTTCTTC
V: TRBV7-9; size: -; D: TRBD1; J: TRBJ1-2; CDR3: CASISTGGASGYTF; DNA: TGTGCCAGCATCTCGACAGGGGGCGCGTCTGGCTACACCTTC
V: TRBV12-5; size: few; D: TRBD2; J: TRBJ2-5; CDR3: CASGLSRGAGETQYF; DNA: TGTGCTAGTGGTTTGTCGCGGGGGGCCGGGGAGACCCAGTACTTC
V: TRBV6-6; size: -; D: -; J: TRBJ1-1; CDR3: CASSYYSQNTEAFF; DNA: TGTGCCAGCAGTTACTATTCCCAGAACACTGAAGCTTTCTTT
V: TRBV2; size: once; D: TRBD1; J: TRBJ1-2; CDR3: CASSATGRGNYGYTF; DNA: TGTGCCAGCAGCGCGACAGGGAGGGGTAACTATGGCTACACCTTC
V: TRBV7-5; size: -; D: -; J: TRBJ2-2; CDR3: CARSSRSLGELFF; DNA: TGTGCCAGAAGCTCTAGAAGCCTTGGGGAGCTGTTTTTT
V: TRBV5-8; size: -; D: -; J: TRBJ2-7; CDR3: CASSYRDKTYEQYF; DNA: TGTGCCAGCAGCTACCGGGACAAAACGTACGAGCAGTACTTC
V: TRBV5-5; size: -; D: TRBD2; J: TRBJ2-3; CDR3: CASSPGLAGLITDTQYF; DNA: TGTGCCAGCAGCCCTGGACTAGCGGGCCTCATCACAGATACGCAGTATTTT
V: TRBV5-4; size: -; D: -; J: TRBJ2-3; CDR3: CASSLASRYTDTQYF; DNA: TGTGCCAGCAGCTTGGCTAGCAGATACACAGATACGCAGTATTTT
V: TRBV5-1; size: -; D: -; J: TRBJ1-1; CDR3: CASSLRPGANTEAFF; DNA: TGCGCCAGCAGCTTGAGGCCGGGAGCGAACACTGAAGCTTTCTTT
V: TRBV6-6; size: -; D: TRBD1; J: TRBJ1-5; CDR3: CASKQGQDNQPQHF; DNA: TGTGCCAGTAAACAGGGGCAGGACAATCAGCCCCAGCATTTT
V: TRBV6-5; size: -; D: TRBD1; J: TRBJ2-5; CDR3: CASRRTGAVQETQYF; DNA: TGTGCCAGCAGGCGGACAGGGGCGGTACAAGAGACCCAGTACTTC
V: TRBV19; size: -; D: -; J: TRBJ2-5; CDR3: CASTSAKTQYF; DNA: TGTGCCAGTACCTCCGCGAAGACCCAGTACTTC
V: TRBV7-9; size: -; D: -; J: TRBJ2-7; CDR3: CASSSVYGQYF; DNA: TGTGCCAGCAGCTCAGTGTACGGGCAGTACTTC
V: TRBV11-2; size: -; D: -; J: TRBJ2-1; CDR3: CASSPVGDLPYNEQFF; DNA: TGTGCCAGCAGCCCCGTGGGGGACCTCCCCTACAATGAGCAGTTCTTC
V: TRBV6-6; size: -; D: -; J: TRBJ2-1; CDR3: CASRTLGGGIYNEQFF; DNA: TGTGCCAGCAGGACTTTAGGAGGGGGGATCTACAATGAGCAGTTCTTC
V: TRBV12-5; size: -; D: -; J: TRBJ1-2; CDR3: CASGLGQPNYGYTF; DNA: TGTGCTAGTGGTTTAGGACAGCCTAACTATGGCTACACCTTC
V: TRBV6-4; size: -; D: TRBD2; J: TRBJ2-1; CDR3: CASSEGLAGAGGEQFF; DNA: TGTGCCAGCAGTGAGGGACTAGCGGGAGCCGGGGGTGAGCAGTTCTTC
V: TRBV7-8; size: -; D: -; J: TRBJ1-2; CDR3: CASSLELIRLIDEGSYGYTF; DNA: TGTGCCAGCAGCTTAGAACTAATCAGGCTTATCGATGAGGGGAGCTATGGCTACACCTTC
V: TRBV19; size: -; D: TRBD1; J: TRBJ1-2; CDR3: CASGTGTTGGYTF; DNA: TGTGCCAGCGGGACAGGGACAACGGGGGGCTACACCTTC
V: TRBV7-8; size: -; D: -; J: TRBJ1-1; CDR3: CASSSGRTLNTEAFF; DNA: TGTGCCAGCAGCTCAGGACGGACTCTGAACACTGAAGCTTTCTTT
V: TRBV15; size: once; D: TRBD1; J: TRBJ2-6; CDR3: CATSRDSGGANVLTF; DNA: TGTGCCACCAGCCGGGACAGCGGTGGGGCCAACGTCCTGACTTTC
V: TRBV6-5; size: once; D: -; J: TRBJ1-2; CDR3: CASTFARNYGYTF; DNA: TGTGCCAGCACCTTCGCACGGAACTATGGCTACACCTTC
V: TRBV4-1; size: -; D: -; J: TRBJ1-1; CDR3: CASSQPRGELRTEAFF; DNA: TGCGCCAGCAGCCAACCCCGGGGAGAACTGCGCACTGAAGCTTTCTTT
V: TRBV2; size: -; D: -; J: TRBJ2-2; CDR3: CASSANGLNTGELFF; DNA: TGTGCCAGCAGTGCTAACGGCCTGAACACCGGGGAGCTGTTTTTT
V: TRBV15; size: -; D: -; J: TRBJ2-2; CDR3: CATSRDTPNTGELFF; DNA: TGTGCCACCAGCAGAGACACACCGAACACCGGGGAGCTGTTTTTT
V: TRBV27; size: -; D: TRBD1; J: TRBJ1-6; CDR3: CASSIQGAWNSPLHF; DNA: TGTGCCAGCTCCATCCAGGGGGCATGGAATTCACCCCTCCACTTT
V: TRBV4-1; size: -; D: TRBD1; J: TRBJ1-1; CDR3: CASSQVITTGGTNTEAFF; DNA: TGCGCCAGCAGCCAAGTCATCACGACAGGGGGGACGAACACTGAAGCTTTCTTT
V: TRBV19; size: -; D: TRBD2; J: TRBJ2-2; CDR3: CASSSRLAENTGELFF; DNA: TGTGCCAGTAGTTCCCGACTAGCGGAGAACACCGGGGAGCTGTTTTTT
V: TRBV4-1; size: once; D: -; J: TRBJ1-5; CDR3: CASSQEKFGLGQPQHF; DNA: TGCGCCAGCAGCCAAGAAAAATTCGGGTTGGGTCAGCCCCAGCATTTT
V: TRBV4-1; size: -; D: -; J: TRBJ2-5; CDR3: CASSQDRQGATQYF; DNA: TGCGCCAGCAGCCAAGATCGGCAGGGAGCGACCCAGTACTTC
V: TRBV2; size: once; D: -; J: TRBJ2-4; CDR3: CASSGPNGNIQYF; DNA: TGTGCCAGCAGTGGGCCCAACGGGAACATTCAGTACTTC
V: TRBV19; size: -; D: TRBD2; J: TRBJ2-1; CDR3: CASSPWTSGRAVNEQFF; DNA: TGTGCCAGTAGTCCGTGGACTAGCGGGAGGGCCGTGAATGAGCAGTTCTTC
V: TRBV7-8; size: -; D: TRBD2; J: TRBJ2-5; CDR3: CASRGTSGSYQYF; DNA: TGTGCCAGCAGGGGGACTAGCGGGAGTTACCAGTACTTC
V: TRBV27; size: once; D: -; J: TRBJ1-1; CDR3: CASSPRRGDTEAFF; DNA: TGTGCCAGCAGTCCCCGGAGGGGGGACACTGAAGCTTTCTTT
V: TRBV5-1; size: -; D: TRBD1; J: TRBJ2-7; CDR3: CASSSGQAPYEQYF; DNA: TGCGCCAGCAGCTCCGGACAGGCTCCCTACGAGCAGTACTTC
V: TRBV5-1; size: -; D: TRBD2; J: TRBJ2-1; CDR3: CASSSGGGTSGPYNEQFF; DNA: TGCGCCAGCAGCTCGGGGGGCGGGACTAGCGGACCCTACAATGAGCAGTTCTTC
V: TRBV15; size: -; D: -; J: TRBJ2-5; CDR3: CATSREAEETQYF; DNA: TGTGCCACCAGCAGAGAAGCTGAAGAGACCCAGTACTTC
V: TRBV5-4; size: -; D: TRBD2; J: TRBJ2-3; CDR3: CASSSPSGASTDTQYF; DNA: TGTGCCAGCAGCTCCCCTAGCGGAGCTAGCACAGATACGCAGTATTTT
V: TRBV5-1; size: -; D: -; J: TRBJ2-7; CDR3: CASSPLGTKEQYF; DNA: TGCGCCAGCAGCCCCCTCGGCACGAAAGAGCAGTACTTC
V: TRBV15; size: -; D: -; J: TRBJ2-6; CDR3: CATSREQAEDLSGANVLTF; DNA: TGTGCCACCAGCAGAGAGCAGGCCGAAGACCTCTCTGGGGCCAACGTCCTGACTTTC
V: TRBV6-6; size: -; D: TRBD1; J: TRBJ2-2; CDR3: CASSFPGGANTGELFF; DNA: TGTGCCAGCAGTTTTCCAGGGGGCGCGAACACCGGGGAGCTGTTTTTT